The T cell receptor (beta chain) under discussion was sequenced for a study of blood T cell repertoires in COVID-19. Across the whole study: The origin of the acute and convalescent COVID-19 samples was the United States, Italy and Spain. PBMCs, B-cell-depleted T cells, or T cells were the source of the cDNA or gDNA that made up the material.

The CDR3 is 13 residues long. V lost 3 bases and J lost 5, with 10 bases in between. CDR1 is LNHDA and CDR2 is SQIVND in the germline V gene (reference sequence). Only a few counts were recorded for this clone. Methods used by the authors: Amplification from reference gene primers served as the basis for estimated nucleated cell counts. Repertoires were generated with immunoSEQ multiplex PCR, while TCRdb's copy carries only in-frame clones and drops some. V and J calls and clone size are copied from that table; D and trimming were computed from the DNA. The data hold 200,000 to 250,000 clones, with 85% to 90% observed a single time.

Specimen: peripheral blood. This TCR came from a man between 45 and 60 years old with acute or convalescent COVID-19. The rearrangement joins TRBV19 to TRBJ1-2; D is unresolved. In DNA form, the CDR3 reads TGTGCCAGTAGTATCGGGGTAGGGTATGGCTACACCTTC. Protein: CASSIGVGYGYTF.